The 24 T cell receptor beta chains given below trace back to one sample, sequenced in a study of shared clonotypes between healthy human individuals. This table comes from immunoSEQ multiplex PCR, and its TCRdb copy is limited to in-frame clones, with some not included. The sample records over 950,000 clones, 70% to 80% being singletons. The sequenced sample was memory CD4+ T cells from PBMCs. Subset noted: CD45RA-negative fraction. These receptors were taken from a man between 18 and 35 years old in good health. Some clones in this sample may be carry-over from other donors' samples.

The chain employs TRBV5-1 and TRBJ2-7, with TRBD2 identical over 7 bases. V was clipped by 6 bases and J by 0 bases; unmatched bases: 3. The germline gives CDR1 SGHRS, CDR2 YFSETQ. This CDR3 has 13 residues. The CDR3: CASTSGFSYEQYF. CDR3 nucleotides: TGCGCCAGCACTAGCGGCTTCTCCTACGAGCAGTACTTC.

In the case of this clone: This sequence may be a read error, since a much larger clone differs from it by one base. The chain recombines TRBV5-8 with TRBJ2-5; the D is unclear. V lost 4 bases and J 5 bases, leaving 6 bases between the germline ends. Germline V lookup: CDR1 SGHTS, CDR2 YDEGEE. The CDR3 is 11 residues long. The CDR3 nucleotides are TGTGCCAGCAGCCCCGCGGAGACCCAGTACTTC. Amino acid sequence: CASSPAETQYF. The complete variable domain, with remaining parts taken from reference TRBV5-8 and TRBJ2-5, reads EAGVTQSPTHLIKTRGQQATLRCSPISGHTSVYWYQQALGLGLQFLLWYDEGEERNRGNFPPRFSGRQFPNYSSELNVNALELEDSALYLCASSPAETQYFGPGTRLLVL.

V gene TRBV7-6 combines with J gene TRBJ1-1, with D perhaps matching TRBD1 (5 bases). V dropped 5 bases and J dropped 0 bases, with 16 bases sitting between them. The CDR3 runs to 16 residues. The germline gives CDR1 SGHVS, CDR2 FNYEAQ. The CDR3 loop reads CASSPGGLNMNTEAFF. The CDR3 region has the DNA TGTGCCAGCAGCCCCGGGGGTCTTAACATGAACACTGAAGCTTTCTTT.

This sequence joins TRBV10-1 and TRBJ1-2; no reliable D call. V lost 5 bases to trimming and J lost 5 bases, with 12 bases between them. The germline V gene encodes CDR1 WNHNN and CDR2 SYGVQD (reference sequence). The CDR3 is 13 residues long. The CDR3 DNA is TGCGCCAGCAGTTTTTCCCGGGATTATGGCTACACCTTC. It specifies CASSFSRDYGYTF.

The CDR3 spells CASSSDVHSYEQYF. The CDR3, as DNA: TGTGCCAGCTCGTCTGACGTCCACTCCTACGAGCAGTACTTC. The chain carries TRBV18 and TRBJ2-7; D gene uncertain. The CDR3 is 14 amino acids. Trimming took 6 bases from V and 0 from J, leaving 12 bases between them. Per the germline V gene, CDR1 is KGHSH and CDR2 is LQKENI.

This sequence joins TRBV28 and TRBJ2-7, with TRBD2 matching over 12 bases. This CDR3 is built from 15 residues. The V gene's germline CDR1 is MDHEN and CDR2 SYDVKM. V shed 6 bases and J 2 bases; nucleotides not matched to a gene: 5. CDR3: CASRRTSGTTYEQYF. CDR3 DNA sequence: TGTGCCAGCAGGAGGACTAGCGGGACTACCTACGAGCAGTACTTC. The whole variable domain, filled in from reference TRBV28 and TRBJ2-7, reads DVKVTQSSRYLVKRTGEKVFLECVQDMDHENMFWYRQDPGLGLRLIYFSYDVKMKEKGDIPEGYSVSREKKERFSLILESASTNQTSMYLCASRRTSGTTYEQYFGPGTRLTVT.

In this sample, this clone turned up many times. The V and J genes are TRBV11-3 and TRBJ2-1; TRBD2 matches at 8 bases. Germline V gives CDR1 SGHNT, CDR2 YENEEA. CDR3 length equals 16 residues. V lost 1 base, J lost 2 bases, and 4 bases stayed unmatched. For the CDR3, the DNA is TGTGCCAGCAGCTTAGGTAGCGGGAAGCCCTACAATGAGCAGTTCTTC. Its protein product is CASSLGSGKPYNEQFF. Full variable domain (remainder filled in from reference TRBV11-3 and TRBJ2-1): EAGVVQSPRYKIIEKKQPVAFWCNPISGHNTLYWYLQNLGQGPELLIRYENEEAVDDSQLPKDRFSAERLKGVDSTLKIQPAELGDSAVYLCASSLGSGKPYNEQFFGPGTRLTVL.

The chain uses TRBV15 and TRBJ1-1, with D uncertain. Germline loops: CDR1 LNHNV, CDR2 YYDKDF (reference sequence). The CDR3 covers 12 residues. The V end was cut by 0 bases, the J end by 6 bases, with 5 bases between. Here the CDR3 DNA reads TGTGCCACCAGCAGAGATGGTCCTGAAGCTTTCTTT. Translation gives CATSRDGPEAFF. Full variable domain (outside the CDR3, taken from reference TRBV15 and TRBJ1-1): DAMVIQNPRYQVTQFGKPVTLSCSQTLNHNVMYWYQQKSSQAPKLLFHYYDKDFNNEADTPDNFQSRRPNTSFCFLDIRSPGLGDTAMYLCATSRDGPEAFFGQGTRLTVV.

V is TRBV5-1 and J is TRBJ2-2, with 8 bases fitting TRBD1. This CDR3 spans 15 amino acids. Germline assignment: CDR1 SGHRS and CDR2 YFSETQ. The trim removed 3 bases at V and 3 bases at J, leaving 4 bases unmatched. The CDR3 is CASSSQGADTGELFF. As DNA, the CDR3 is TGCGCCAGCAGCTCGCAGGGGGCGGACACCGGGGAGCTGTTTTTT. The whole variable domain, remainder taken from reference TRBV5-1 and TRBJ2-2, is KAGVTQTPRYLIKTRGQQVTLSCSPISGHRSVSWYQQTPGQGLQFLFEYFSETQRNKGNFPGRFSGRQFSNSRSEMNVSTLELGDSALYLCASSSQGADTGELFFGEGSRLTVL.

The chain combines TRBV4-2 with TRBJ2-5, with TRBD2 matching over 9 bases. The CDR3 length is 14 residues. Germline values: CDR1 LGHNA, CDR2 YNFKEQ. The V and J ends lost 8 bases and 5 bases, in that order; junction bases with no gene match: 9. The CDR3 here is CASGSSGMEETQYF. CDR3 sequence (DNA): TGTGCCAGCGGGTCTAGCGGGATGGAGGAGACCCAGTACTTC.

V gene TRBV6-5 combines with J gene TRBJ2-7, with 8 bases lining up with TRBD1. CDR3 length: 15 amino acids. The junction had 8 bases not matched to a gene; V was cut back by 6 bases and J by 1 base. Germline CDR1 MNHEY, CDR2 SVGAGI. This chain's CDR3 is CASRQGQAPSYEQYF. The CDR3 nucleotides are TGTGCCAGCAGACAGGGACAGGCCCCATCCTACGAGCAGTACTTC.

The V and J genes are TRBV7-7 and TRBJ2-7, with unresolved D. CDR1 is SSHAT and CDR2 is FNYEAQ in the germline V gene (reference sequence). The length of the CDR3 is 15 residues. Trimming took 0 bases from V and 3 from J, leaving 12 bases between them. In DNA form, the CDR3 reads TGTGCCAGCAGCTTAGCGATCGGGTTAATCTACGAGCAGTACTTC. It codes for CASSLAIGLIYEQYF.

On this clone itself: A single base separates this from a much larger clone, so it may be a read error. This chain uses TRBV27 with TRBJ1-1, with D perhaps TRBD1 (6 bases). This CDR3 has 14 amino acids. In germline, CDR1 is MNHEY, CDR2 SMNVEV (reference sequence). CDR3 bases: TGTGCCAGTCTACCCAGGGAGAGGGACACTGAAGCTTCCTTT. It encodes CASLPRERDTEASF.

The genes are TRBV5-1 and TRBJ2-5; 12 nucleotides align to TRBD2. CDR1 is SGHRS and CDR2 is YFSETQ in the germline V gene. The CDR3 contains 19 residues. V dropped 2 bases and J dropped 5; count of bases not matched to a gene: 16. CDR3 loop: CASSFGLAGRVRVAETQYF. The CDR3 DNA sequence: TGCGCCAGCAGCTTCGGACTAGCGGGACGTGTCAGGGTTGCGGAGACCCAGTACTTC.

The rearrangement links TRBV28 to TRBJ2-7; TRBD1 might be the D (6 bases). Trimming stripped 6 bases from V and 4 bases from J, with 10 bases between. Germline assignment: CDR1 MDHEN and CDR2 SYDVKM. The CDR3 runs to 12 residues. The CDR3 is CASRLQGYEQYF. The CDR3 region has the DNA TGTGCCAGCAGACTCCAGGGGTACGAGCAGTACTTC.

This clone was seen only once. This chain links TRBV29-1 with TRBJ2-3; D ambiguous. The V end was cut by 6 bases, the J end by 4 bases, with 20 bases between. Germline lookup yields CDR1 SQVTM and CDR2 ANQGSEA. CDR3 size: 15 residues. The CDR3 spells CSVSPTSRRADTQYF. For the CDR3, the DNA is TGCAGCGTCTCACCGACGTCCCGACGGGCAGATACGCAGTATTTT.

The chain employs TRBV5-1 and TRBJ2-1, with TRBD2 identical over 7 bases. This CDR3 region has 16 residues. V shed 0 bases and J 2 bases; nucleotides not matched to a gene: 5. Germline V lookup: CDR1 SGHRS, CDR2 YFSETQ. CDR3 amino acids: CASSLAAGATYNEQFF. The DNA of the CDR3 is TGCGCCAGCAGCTTGGCCGCGGGAGCCACCTACAATGAGCAGTTCTTC. Based on the CDR3 plus reference TRBV5-1 and TRBJ2-1, the full variable domain is KAGVTQTPRYLIKTRGQQVTLSCSPISGHRSVSWYQQTPGQGLQFLFEYFSETQRNKGNFPGRFSGRQFSNSRSEMNVSTLELGDSALYLCASSLAAGATYNEQFFGPGTRLTVL.

CDR3 coding DNA: TGTGCCAGCAGCGTATTGGCAGGGAGCTACGAGCAGTACTTC. Its protein is CASSVLAGSYEQYF. This chain uses TRBV9 with TRBJ2-7; the D gene could be TRBD1 or TRBD2 (5 bases each). The CDR3 is 14 amino acids. Trimming pared 1 base from V and 3 bases from J, leaving 11 bases between. CDR1 and CDR2 from the germline V gene are SGDLS and YYNGEE.

In the case of this clone: Other DNA sequences in the sample encode the same CDR3. The rearrangement joins TRBV5-1 to TRBJ2-3; no definite D call. Deletions cut 3 bases from V and 3 bases from J, with 8 bases between. This CDR3 contains 13 residues. Germline values: CDR1 SGHRS, CDR2 YFSETQ. In DNA form, the CDR3 reads TGCGCCAGCAGCTCCATACCGACAGATACGCAGTATTTT. Residues: CASSSIPTDTQYF.

About this clone: Other DNA sequences from this sample encode an identical CDR3 as well. The chain recombines TRBV4-3 with TRBJ2-1, with 12 bases lining up with TRBD2. V gave up 3 bases and J gave up 9 bases; unmatched junction bases: 6. The germline V gene has CDR1 LGHNA and CDR2 YSLEER. The CDR3 consists of 15 residues. The chain's CDR3 is CASSQTSGRLSEQFF. Here the CDR3 DNA reads TGCGCCAGCAGCCAGACTAGCGGGAGATTAAGTGAGCAGTTCTTC.

The genes are TRBV27 and TRBJ2-1, with a tentative D call TRBD2 (6 bases). Germline CDR1 and CDR2: MNHEY and SMNVEV (reference sequence). The CDR3 is 15 amino acids. V was clipped by 6 bases and J by 2 bases, with 14 bases between them. The CDR3 sequence: CASRPLGTPYNEQFF. The CDR3 nucleotides read TGTGCCAGCAGACCCTTAGGGACTCCCTACAATGAGCAGTTCTTC.

This clone was seen once. This sample also contains other DNA sequences that code for the same CDR3. In DNA form, the CDR3 reads TGTGCCAGCAGCTCCCCCGGGACACGGGTCTCCTACGAGCAGTACTTC. It translates to CASSSPGTRVSYEQYF. V is TRBV13 and J is TRBJ2-7; D might be TRBD1 (6 bases). V lost 4 bases and J 0 bases, leaving 16 bases between the germline ends. CDR3 size: 16 residues. Germline V gene data show CDR1 as PRHDT and CDR2 as FYEKMQ (reference sequence). Full variable domain (missing parts from reference TRBV13 and TRBJ2-7): AAGVIQSPRHLIKEKRETATLKCYPIPRHDTVYWYQQGPGQDPQFLISFYEKMQSDKGSIPDRFSAQQFSDYHSELNMSSLELGDSALYFCASSSPGTRVSYEQYFGPGTRLTVT.

This sequence joins TRBV11-2 and TRBJ1-2; 7 bases line up with TRBD1. The CDR3 spans 13 residues. V was pared by 5 bases and J by 4 bases, with 4 bases of the junction left unmatched. The germline CDR1 and CDR2 sequences are SGHAT and FQNNGV. This CDR3 reads CASSAGGFYGYTF. CDR3 nucleotides: TGTGCCAGCAGCGCAGGGGGATTCTATGGCTACACCTTC.

The CDR3 here is CSVALMTGAYNEQFF. Written as DNA, the CDR3 is TGCAGCGTTGCACTAATGACAGGCGCCTACAATGAGCAGTTCTTC. This rearrangement joins TRBV29-1 to TRBJ2-1; D perhaps matches TRBD1 (6 bases). CDR1 is SQVTM, CDR2 ANQGSEA, per germline. CDR3 length equals 15 residues. V dropped 4 bases and J dropped 2 bases, with 15 bases sitting between them.